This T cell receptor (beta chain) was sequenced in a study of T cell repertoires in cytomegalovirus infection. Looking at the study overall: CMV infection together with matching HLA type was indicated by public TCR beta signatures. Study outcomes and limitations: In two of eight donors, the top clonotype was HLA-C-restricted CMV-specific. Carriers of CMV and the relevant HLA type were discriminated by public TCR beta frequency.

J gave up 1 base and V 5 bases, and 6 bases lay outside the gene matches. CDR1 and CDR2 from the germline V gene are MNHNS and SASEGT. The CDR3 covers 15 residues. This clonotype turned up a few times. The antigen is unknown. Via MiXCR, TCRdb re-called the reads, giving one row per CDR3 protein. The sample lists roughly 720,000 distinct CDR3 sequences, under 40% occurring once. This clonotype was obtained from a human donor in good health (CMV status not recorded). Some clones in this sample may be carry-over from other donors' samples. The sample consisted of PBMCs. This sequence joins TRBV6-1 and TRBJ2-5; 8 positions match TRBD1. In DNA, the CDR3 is TGTGCCAGCAGTACAGGGGGAGGATTCCAAGAGACCCAGTACTTC. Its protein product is CASSTGGGFQETQYF.